The next 18 T cell receptor beta chains were all read from a single sample in a study of immune evolution from preneoplasia to lung adenocarcinoma. TCRdb's table, derived via immunoSEQ multiplex PCR, lists solely in-frame clones and lacks some. Seen here are thousands of clones, 40% observed once, and the top ten hold roughly 20%. What was sequenced was FFPE adjacent normal lung tissue. The receptors were gathered from a person aged 55-85 years with lung adenocarcinoma.

The V call is TRBV7-6, the J call TRBJ2-5; the D is unclear. The germline V gene encodes CDR1 SGHVS and CDR2 FNYEAQ. This CDR3 is 12 amino acids long. V was cut by 5 bases and J by 4 bases, with 8 bases left in between. Written as DNA, the CDR3 is TGTGCCAGCAGCCAGGATCCAGAGACCCAGTACTTC. This sequence encodes CASSQDPETQYF.

The V and J genes are TRBV7-2 and TRBJ1-1; a weak D match, TRBD1 (5 bases). The CDR3 length is 15 residues. With 1 base removed from V and 7 bases from J, the gap between germline ends came to 16 bases. Looked up from germline, CDR1 is SGHTA and CDR2 is FQGNSA. For the CDR3, the DNA is TGTGCCAGCAGCTTAGAGCCAGGGTTGAAGGGTGAAGCTTTCTTT. Translation gives CASSLEPGLKGEAFF. The full variable domain, with the rest looked up from reference TRBV7-2 and TRBJ1-1, is GAGVSQSPSNKVTEKGKDVELRCDPISGHTALYWYRQSLGQGLEFLIYFQGNSAPDKSGLPSDRFSAERTGGSVSTLTIQRTQQEDSAVYLCASSLEPGLKGEAFFGQGTRLTVV.

V and J are TRBV19 and TRBJ2-1, with D possibly being TRBD2 (6 bases). Per the germline V gene, CDR1 is LNHDA and CDR2 is SQIVND (reference sequence). With 7 bases removed from V and 8 bases from J, the gap between germline ends came to 21 bases. CDR3 length equals 15 residues. This CDR3 is CASTPSSVYGYEQFF. CDR3 coding DNA: TGTGCCAGTACCCCGTCTAGCGTTTACGGGTATGAGCAGTTCTTC.

The J gene is TRBJ2-2, the V gene TRBV7-2, with unresolved D. This CDR3 is built from 15 residues. V was trimmed by 5 bases and J by 3 bases, leaving 13 bases between them. Germline CDR1 SGHTA, CDR2 FQGNSA. CDR3 nucleotides: TGTGCCAGCAGCCCCCTACGTAGGGACACCGGGGAGCTGTTTTTT. Protein sequence: CASSPLRRDTGELFF.

This clone was detected only a few times. The V and J genes are TRBV7-2 and TRBJ2-1; 7 bases are shared with TRBD1. The germline V gene has CDR1 SGHTA and CDR2 FQGNSA. V lost 6 bases, J lost 3 bases, and 8 bases stayed unmatched. CDR3 size: 15 residues. The CDR3 coding sequence is TGTGCCAGCAGGGTAACCGGGACAGACTACAATGAGCAGTTCTTC. Translating it yields CASRVTGTDYNEQFF.

This clone has just a few counts. The chain is built from TRBV2 and TRBJ2-1; D uncertain. This CDR3 is built from 11 residues. V lost 2 bases and J lost 4, with 0 bases in between. Germline V gene data show CDR1 as SNHLY and CDR2 as FYNNEI. The CDR3 DNA follows: TGTGCCAGCAGTGAATACAATGAGCAGTTCTTC. Translating it yields CASSEYNEQFF.

V usage is TRBV4-1 and J usage is TRBJ2-7; D is unclear. Germline CDR1 reads MGHRA; CDR2 reads YSYEKL. Trimming took 0 bases from V and 4 from J, leaving 16 bases between them. The CDR3 runs to 16 residues. The CDR3 DNA follows: TGCGCCAGCAGCCAAGATGGGGTGACCAGTTTTTACGAGCAGTACTTC. Translated, it gives CASSQDGVTSFYEQYF.

This clone was observed a few times. CDR3 sequence (DNA): TGTGCCAGCAGCAAAAGGGATCAGCCCCAGCATTTT. Amino acids: CASSKRDQPQHF. The gene calls are TRBV21-1 and TRBJ1-5. TRBV21-1 is an annotated pseudogene. The CDR3 sequence is 12 residues long.

This clone showed up just a few times. The chain uses TRBV6-1 and TRBJ2-1, with unresolved D. V shed 11 bases and J shed 0 bases, with 14 bases lying between them. CDR1 is MNHNS and CDR2 is SASEGT in the germline V gene. This CDR3 is 14 amino acids long. CDR3 amino acids: CAALFESSYNEQFF. The CDR3 nucleotides read TGTGCCGCTTTGTTTGAAAGCTCCTACAATGAGCAGTTCTTC.

This clone was detected only a few times. This sequence joins TRBV30 and TRBJ1-5; 9 bases are a match to TRBD1. Germline V gives CDR1 GTSNPN, CDR2 SVGIG (reference sequence). The V and J ends lost 4 bases and 5 bases, in that order; junction bases with no gene match: 6. This CDR3 contains 14 residues. The CDR3 loop is CAWKSTGGHQPQHF. CDR3 bases: TGTGCCTGGAAGTCGACAGGGGGACATCAGCCCCAGCATTTT.

This chain connects TRBV4-3 to TRBJ1-1; D uncertain. CDR3 size: 14 residues. Germline V gene lookup returns CDR1 LGHNA and CDR2 YSLEER. Deletions cut 1 base from V and 6 bases from J, with 12 bases between. Here the CDR3 DNA reads TGCGCCAGCAGCCAAGTCGAGTATGGGTCTGAAGCTTTCTTT. This sequence encodes CASSQVEYGSEAFF.

The chain is built from TRBV5-1 and TRBJ2-5, with TRBD1 matching 7 bases. V gave up 3 bases and J gave up 5 bases; unmatched junction bases: 7. Germline loops: CDR1 SGHRS, CDR2 YFSETQ. This CDR3 region has 14 residues. The CDR3 reads CASSSLGGYETQYF. In nucleotides, the CDR3 is TGCGCCAGCAGCTCCCTAGGGGGCTACGAGACCCAGTACTTC.

By its share, this clone is large. This chain links TRBV5-6 with TRBJ1-5; possibly TRBD1 for D (5 bases). CDR1 SGHDT and CDR2 YYEEEE come from the germline V gene. CDR3 length equals 12 residues. V was clipped by 1 base and J by 7 bases, with 6 bases between them. The CDR3 coding sequence is TGTGCCAGCAGCTTGCAGGGACAGCCCCAGCATTTT. Encoded protein: CASSLQGQPQHF.

The V call is TRBV7-9, the J call TRBJ2-1; D gene uncertain. The CDR3 runs to 12 residues. V was pared by 5 bases and J by 6 bases, with 8 bases between. Germline V gene lookup returns CDR1 SEHNR and CDR2 FQNEAQ (reference sequence). The CDR3 nucleotides are TGTGCCAGCAGCGCCGGTAGCAATGAGCAGTTCTTC. Its protein is CASSAGSNEQFF.

This chain joins TRBV4-2 and TRBJ1-5; D call uncertain. The CDR3 is 13 amino acids. With 4 bases removed from V and 10 bases from J, the gap between germline ends came to 14 bases. CDR1 LGHNA and CDR2 YNFKEQ come from the germline V gene. CDR3 bases: TGTGCCAGCAGCCTGGAGACCGGGTCACCCCAGCATTTT. Protein sequence: CASSLETGSPQHF.

The chain joins TRBV13 to TRBJ2-7; 9 nucleotides align to TRBD1. This CDR3 has 16 amino acids. Trimming at V came to 7 bases and at J to 2 bases, leaving 12 bases not matched to a gene. CDR1 is PRHDT and CDR2 is FYEKMQ in the germline V gene (reference sequence). In DNA, the CDR3 is TGTGCCAGCACCAAGGGGGCGGGACAGGGAACCTACGAGCAGTACTTC. Protein: CASTKGAGQGTYEQYF. The variable domain in full, completed from reference TRBV13 and TRBJ2-7, reads AAGVIQSPRHLIKEKRETATLKCYPIPRHDTVYWYQQGPGQDPQFLISFYEKMQSDKGSIPDRFSAQQFSDYHSELNMSSLELGDSALYFCASTKGAGQGTYEQYFGPGTRLTVT.

This chain links TRBV7-2 with TRBJ1-2; D unresolved. Trimming took off 1 base at V and 4 bases at J, with 16 bases between the two ends. The CDR3 length is 16 residues. Germline CDR1 and CDR2: SGHTA and FQGNSA. CDR3 residues: CASSLEWIGAVYGYTF. The CDR3, as DNA: TGTGCCAGCAGCTTAGAGTGGATCGGTGCGGTCTATGGCTACACCTTC.

This chain links TRBV12-5 with TRBJ2-7, with 10 nucleotides matching TRBD1. V was clipped by 7 bases and J by 4 bases; unmatched bases: 7. This CDR3 contains 14 residues. The germline V gene encodes CDR1 LGHNT and CDR2 FRNRAP. CDR3 in DNA: TGTGCTAGTGCTATCGGGGACAGGGGTTACGAGCAGTACTTC. Translating gives CASAIGDRGYEQYF.